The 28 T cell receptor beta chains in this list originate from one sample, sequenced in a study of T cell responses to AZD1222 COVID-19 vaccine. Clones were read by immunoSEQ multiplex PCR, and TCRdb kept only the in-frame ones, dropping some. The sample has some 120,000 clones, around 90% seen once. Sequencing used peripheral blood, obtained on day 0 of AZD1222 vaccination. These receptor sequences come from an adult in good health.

CDR3 loop: CASSLGQGRGTIYF. The CDR3 DNA reads as TGTGCCAGCAGTTTAGGACAGGGTCGCGGCACCATATATTTT. The chain links TRBV28 to TRBJ1-3; 8 bases are shared with TRBD1. The J segment lost 9 bases and the V segment lost 2 bases, leaving 6 bases of the junction unmatched. Germline-derived CDR1 and CDR2 are MDHEN and SYDVKM. The CDR3 totals 14 residues.

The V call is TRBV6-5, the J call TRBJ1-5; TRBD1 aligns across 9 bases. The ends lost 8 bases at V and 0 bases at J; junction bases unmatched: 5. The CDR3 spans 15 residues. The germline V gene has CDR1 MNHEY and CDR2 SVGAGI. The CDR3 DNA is TGTGCCAGCGGGACAGGGACAACTAGCAATCAGCCCCAGCATTTT. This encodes CASGTGTTSNQPQHF.

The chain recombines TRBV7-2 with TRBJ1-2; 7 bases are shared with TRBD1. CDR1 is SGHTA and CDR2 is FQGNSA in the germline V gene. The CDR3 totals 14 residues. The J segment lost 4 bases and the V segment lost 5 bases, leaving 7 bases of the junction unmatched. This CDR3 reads CASSGRQGSYGYTF. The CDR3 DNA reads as TGTGCCAGCAGCGGACGACAGGGAAGCTATGGCTACACCTTC.

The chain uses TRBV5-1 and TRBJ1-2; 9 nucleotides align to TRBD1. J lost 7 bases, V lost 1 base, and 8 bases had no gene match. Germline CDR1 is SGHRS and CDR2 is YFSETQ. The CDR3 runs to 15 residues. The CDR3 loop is CASSLPQGAQGGYTF. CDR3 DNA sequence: TGCGCCAGCAGCTTGCCACAGGGGGCCCAGGGTGGCTACACCTTC.

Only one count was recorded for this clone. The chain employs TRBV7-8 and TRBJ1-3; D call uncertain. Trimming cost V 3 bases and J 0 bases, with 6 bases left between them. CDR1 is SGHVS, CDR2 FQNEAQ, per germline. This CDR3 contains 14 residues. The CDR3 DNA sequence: TGTGCCAGCAGCTTCGAGGGCTCTGGAAACACCATATATTTT. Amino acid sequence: CASSFEGSGNTIYF.

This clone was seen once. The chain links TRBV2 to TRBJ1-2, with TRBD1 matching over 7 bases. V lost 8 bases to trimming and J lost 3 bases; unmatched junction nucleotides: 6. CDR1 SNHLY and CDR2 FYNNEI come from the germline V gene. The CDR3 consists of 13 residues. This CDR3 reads CASSGQRDYGYTF. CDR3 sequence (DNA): TGTGCCAGCTCGGGACAGAGAGACTATGGCTACACCTTC.

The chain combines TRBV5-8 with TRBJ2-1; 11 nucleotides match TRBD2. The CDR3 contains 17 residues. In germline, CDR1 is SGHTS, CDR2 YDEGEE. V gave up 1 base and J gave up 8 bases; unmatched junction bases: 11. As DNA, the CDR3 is TGTGCCAGCAGCTTGTTCGGGACTAGCGGAGGAGCACATGAGCAGTTCTTC. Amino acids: CASSLFGTSGGAHEQFF. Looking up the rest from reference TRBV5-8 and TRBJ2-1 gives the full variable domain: EAGVTQSPTHLIKTRGQQATLRCSPISGHTSVYWYQQALGLGLQFLLWYDEGEERNRGNFPPRFSGRQFPNYSSELNVNALELEDSALYLCASSLFGTSGGAHEQFFGPGTRLTVL.

CDR3 amino acids: CASSPQLTGGYAFF. In nucleotides, the CDR3 is TGTGCCAGCAGCCCACAACTGACAGGGGGCTATGCTTTCTTT. The chain combines TRBV28 with TRBJ1-1, with 10 positions matching TRBD1. Germline assignment: CDR1 MDHEN and CDR2 SYDVKM. Trimming took 6 bases from V and 11 from J; bases not matched to a gene: 12. The CDR3 length is 14 residues.

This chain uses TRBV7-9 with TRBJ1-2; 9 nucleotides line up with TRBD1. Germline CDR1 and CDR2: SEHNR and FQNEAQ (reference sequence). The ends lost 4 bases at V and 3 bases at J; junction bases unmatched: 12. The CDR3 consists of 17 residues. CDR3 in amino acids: CASSWLSGTGFDYGYTF. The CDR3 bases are TGTGCCAGCAGCTGGCTTTCCGGGACAGGGTTCGACTATGGCTACACCTTC.

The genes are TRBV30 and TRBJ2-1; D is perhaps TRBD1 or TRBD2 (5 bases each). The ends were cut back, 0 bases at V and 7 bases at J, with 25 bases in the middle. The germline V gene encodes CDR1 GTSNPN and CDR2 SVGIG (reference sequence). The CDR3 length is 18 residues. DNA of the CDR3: TGTGCCTGGAGTGTACACAGGCGAACGGGAAAGTGGGTTAATGAGCAGTTCTTC. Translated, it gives CAWSVHRRTGKWVNEQFF. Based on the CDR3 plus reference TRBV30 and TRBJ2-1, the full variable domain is SQTIHQWPATLVQPVGSPLSLECTVEGTSNPNLYWYRQAAGRGLQLLFYSVGIGQISSEVPQNLSASRPQDRQFILSSKKLLLSDSGFYLCAWSVHRRTGKWVNEQFFGPGTRLTVL.

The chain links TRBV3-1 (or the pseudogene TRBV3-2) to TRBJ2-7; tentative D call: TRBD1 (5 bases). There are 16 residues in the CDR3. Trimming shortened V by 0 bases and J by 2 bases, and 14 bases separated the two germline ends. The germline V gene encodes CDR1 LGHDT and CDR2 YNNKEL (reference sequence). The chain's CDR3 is CASSQELPWGAYEQYF. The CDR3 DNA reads TGTGCCAGCAGCCAAGAGCTCCCGTGGGGCGCCTACGAGCAGTACTTC.

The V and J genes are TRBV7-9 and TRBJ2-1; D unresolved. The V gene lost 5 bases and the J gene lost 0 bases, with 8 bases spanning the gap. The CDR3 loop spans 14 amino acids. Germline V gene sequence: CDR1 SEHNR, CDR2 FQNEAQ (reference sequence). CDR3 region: CASSMDVSYNEQFF. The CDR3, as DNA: TGTGCCAGCAGCATGGACGTCTCCTACAATGAGCAGTTCTTC.

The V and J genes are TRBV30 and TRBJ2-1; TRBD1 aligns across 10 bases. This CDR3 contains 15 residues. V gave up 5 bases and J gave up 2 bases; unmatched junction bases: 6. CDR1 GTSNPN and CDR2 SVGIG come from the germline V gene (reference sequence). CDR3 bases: TGTGCCTGGGGGACAGGGGACGAGACCTACAATGAGCAGTTCTTC. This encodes CAWGTGDETYNEQFF.

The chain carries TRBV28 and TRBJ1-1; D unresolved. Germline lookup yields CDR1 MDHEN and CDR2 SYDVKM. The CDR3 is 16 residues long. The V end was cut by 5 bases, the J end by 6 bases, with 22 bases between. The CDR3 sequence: CASSPDFGVTLAEAFF. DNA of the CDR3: TGTGCCAGCAGTCCGGACTTTGGGGTCACACTTGCTGAAGCTTTCTTT.

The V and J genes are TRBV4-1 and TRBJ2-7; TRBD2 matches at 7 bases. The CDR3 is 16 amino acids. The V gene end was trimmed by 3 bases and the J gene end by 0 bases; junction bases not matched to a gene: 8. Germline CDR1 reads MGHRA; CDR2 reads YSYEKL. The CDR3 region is CASSHIGAGISYEQYF. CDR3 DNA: TGCGCCAGCAGCCACATAGGAGCGGGAATCTCCTACGAGCAGTACTTC.

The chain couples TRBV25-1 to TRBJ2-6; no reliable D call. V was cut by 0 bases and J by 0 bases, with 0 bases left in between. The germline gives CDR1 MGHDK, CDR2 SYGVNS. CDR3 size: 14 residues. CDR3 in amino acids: CASSEYSGANVLTF. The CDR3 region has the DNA TGTGCCAGCAGTGAATACTCTGGGGCCAACGTCCTGACTTTC.

In nucleotides, the CDR3 is TGTGCCAGCATGTATGACACCGTCGGTCAGCCCCAGCATTTT. Protein sequence: CASMYDTVGQPQHF. This chain joins TRBV2 and TRBJ1-5, with D unclear. The CDR3 contains 14 residues. Trimming stripped 7 bases from V and 6 bases from J, with 16 bases between. Germline V gene lookup returns CDR1 SNHLY and CDR2 FYNNEI. Filled out from reference TRBV2 and TRBJ1-5, the complete variable domain reads EPEVTQTPSHQVTQMGQEVILRCVPISNHLYFYWYRQILGQKVEFLVSFYNNEISEKSEIFDDQFSVERPDGSNFTLKIRSTKLEDSAMYFCASMYDTVGQPQHFGDGTRLSIL.

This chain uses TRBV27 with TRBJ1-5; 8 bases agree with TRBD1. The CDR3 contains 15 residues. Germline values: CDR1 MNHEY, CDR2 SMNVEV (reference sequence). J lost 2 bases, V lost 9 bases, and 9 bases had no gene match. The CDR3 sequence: CASSKTTGGNQPQHF. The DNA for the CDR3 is TGTGCCAGTAGCAAAACGACAGGGGGCAATCAGCCCCAGCATTTT.

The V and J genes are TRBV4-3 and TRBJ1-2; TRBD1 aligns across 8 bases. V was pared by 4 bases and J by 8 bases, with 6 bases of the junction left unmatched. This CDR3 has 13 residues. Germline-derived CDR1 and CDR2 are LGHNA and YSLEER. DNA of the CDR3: TGCGCCAGCAGCCGTGGGGACAGGAGAGGCTACACCTTC. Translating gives CASSRGDRRGYTF.

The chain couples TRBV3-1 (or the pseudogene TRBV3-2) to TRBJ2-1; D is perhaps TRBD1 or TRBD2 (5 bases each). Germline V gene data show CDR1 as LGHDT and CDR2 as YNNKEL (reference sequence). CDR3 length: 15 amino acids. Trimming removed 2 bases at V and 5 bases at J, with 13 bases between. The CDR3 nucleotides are TGTGCCAGCAGCCAAACCGGGACCAAAAACAATGAGCAGTTCTTC. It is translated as CASSQTGTKNNEQFF.

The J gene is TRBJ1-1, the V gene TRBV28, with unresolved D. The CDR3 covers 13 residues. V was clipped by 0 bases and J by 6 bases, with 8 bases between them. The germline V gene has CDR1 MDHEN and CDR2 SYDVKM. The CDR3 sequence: CASSLWVGAEAFF. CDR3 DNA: TGTGCCAGCAGTTTATGGGTCGGGGCTGAAGCTTTCTTT.

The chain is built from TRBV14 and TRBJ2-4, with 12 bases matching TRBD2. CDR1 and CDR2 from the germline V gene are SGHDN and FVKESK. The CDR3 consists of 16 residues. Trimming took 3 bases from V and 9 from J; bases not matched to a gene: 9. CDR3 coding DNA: TGTGCCAGCAGCCATAATCCACTAGCGGGAGGTGGCATTCAGTACTTC. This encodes CASSHNPLAGGGIQYF.

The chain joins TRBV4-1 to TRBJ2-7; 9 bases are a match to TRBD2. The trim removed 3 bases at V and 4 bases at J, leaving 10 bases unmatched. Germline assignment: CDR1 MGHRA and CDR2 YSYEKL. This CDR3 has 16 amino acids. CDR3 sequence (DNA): TGCGCCAGCAGCCACGTAGCGGGAGAGGTAGGGTACGAGCAGTACTTC. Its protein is CASSHVAGEVGYEQYF.

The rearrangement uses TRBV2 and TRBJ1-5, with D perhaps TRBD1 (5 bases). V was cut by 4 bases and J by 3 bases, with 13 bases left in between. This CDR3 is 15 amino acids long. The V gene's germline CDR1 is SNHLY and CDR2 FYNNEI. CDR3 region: CASSGGEGNNQPQHF. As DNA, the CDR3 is TGTGCCAGCAGTGGAGGGGAAGGAAACAATCAGCCCCAGCATTTT.

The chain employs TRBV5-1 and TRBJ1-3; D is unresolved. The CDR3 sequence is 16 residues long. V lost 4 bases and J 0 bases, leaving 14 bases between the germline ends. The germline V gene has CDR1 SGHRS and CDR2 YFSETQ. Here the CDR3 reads CASSVIHSTSGNTIYF. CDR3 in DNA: TGCGCCAGCAGCGTTATTCACAGTACCTCTGGAAACACCATATATTTT.

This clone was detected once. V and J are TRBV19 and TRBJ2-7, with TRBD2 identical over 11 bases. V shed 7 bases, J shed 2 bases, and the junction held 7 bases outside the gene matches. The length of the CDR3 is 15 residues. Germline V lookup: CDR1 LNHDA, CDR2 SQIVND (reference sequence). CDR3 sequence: CASTVAGGTTYEQYF. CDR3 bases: TGTGCCAGTACGGTAGCGGGAGGGACGACCTACGAGCAGTACTTC.

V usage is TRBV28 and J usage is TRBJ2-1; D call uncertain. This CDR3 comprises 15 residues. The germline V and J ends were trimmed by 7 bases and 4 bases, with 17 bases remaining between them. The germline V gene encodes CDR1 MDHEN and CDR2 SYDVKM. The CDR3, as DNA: TGTGCCAGCAAGCCCAGGCAGGAGTTTTACAATGAGCAGTTCTTC. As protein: CASKPRQEFYNEQFF.

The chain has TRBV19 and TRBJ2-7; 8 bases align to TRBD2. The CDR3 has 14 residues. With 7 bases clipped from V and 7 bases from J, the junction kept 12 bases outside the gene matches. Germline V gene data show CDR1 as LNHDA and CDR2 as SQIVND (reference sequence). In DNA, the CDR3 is TGTGCCAGTACGGGTATAGCGGGATTCGGGGAGCAGTACTTC. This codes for CASTGIAGFGEQYF. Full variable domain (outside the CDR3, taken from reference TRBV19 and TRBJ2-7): DGGITQSPKYLFRKEGQNVTLSCEQNLNHDAMYWYRQDPGQGLRLIYYSQIVNDFQKGDIAEGYSVSREKKESFPLTVTSAQKNPTAFYLCASTGIAGFGEQYFGPGTRLTVT.